This T cell receptor beta chain emerged from a study of T-cell reconstitution after alpha-beta-depleted transplantation in children. Germline values: CDR1 SGHVS, CDR2 FNYEAQ. J lost 3 bases, V lost 5 bases, and 10 bases had no gene match. CDR3 size: 15 residues. Preparation of the TCRbeta library involved a method that used unique molecular identifiers. TCRdb re-derived calls from the PCR reads in MiXCR, one entry per CDR3 protein. The table records about 980,000 distinct CDR3 sequences, 25% to 35% of them present only once. Study-wide points: By one year post-transplant, T-cell counts and diversity largely arose from T cells that were newly produced.

This clonotype was detected only a few times. Antigen unknown. Sequences were derived from PBMCs, mostly from graft donor cells, sampled 360 days after TCRalphabeta/CD19-depleted stem cell transplant. The receptor was isolated from a boy in the first two years of life who had a stem cell transplant for SCID, so the T cells may come from the graft donor. The chain has TRBV7-6 and TRBJ2-7, with 7 bases lining up with TRBD1. DNA of the CDR3: TGTGCCAGCAGCCCTGGACAGGTTGGGGGCTACGAGCAGTACTTC. Encoded protein: CASSPGQVGGYEQYF.